This T cell receptor (beta chain) was sequenced in a study of blood T cells in healthy people across ages. The study, taken as a whole, reports: Naive T cell percentage and TCR beta diversity correlated strongly.

A second about 7 to 12 cycle PCR used barcoded and J-beta primers. TCRdb reprocessed the 5' RACE reads via MiXCR and lists one record per CDR3 protein. The repertoire holds about 400,000 distinct CDR3 sequences, with over 45% as singletons. The CDR3 is 16 residues long. With 7 bases removed from V and 2 bases from J, the gap between germline ends came to 18 bases. In germline, CDR1 is SNHLY, CDR2 FYNNEI. This clonotype was seen once. The antigen remains unidentified. The source is a man aged 55 to 70 in good health. Sequencing was carried out using blood. The V and J genes are TRBV2 and TRBJ2-1; a weak D match, TRBD2 (5 bases). CDR3 nucleotides: TGTGCCAGCAAAGGACTGGCGCCCGGAACCTACAATGAGCAGTTCTTC. It encodes CASKGLAPGTYNEQFF.